This T cell receptor (beta chain) was recorded in a study of human T cells and chemical hapten exposure. Looking at the study overall: Weekly administration of diphenylcyclopropenone to the scalp of patients continued throughout the approximately 23-week study.

Ten or more counts support this clonotype. Stated time point: patch test 1, 2 weeks after DPC sensitization. The treatment here: therapeutic diphenylcyclopropenone sensitization with weekly scalp DPC. Phlebotomy was performed prior to application of every patch test. From the RACE reads, TCRdb called clonotypes with MiXCR, one entry per CDR3 protein. The repertoire holds approximately 71,000 distinct CDR3 sequences, with around 9.8% as singletons. This TCR derives from a woman in her forties with alopecia areata. Some clones in this sample may be carry-over from other donors' samples. The specimen was whole blood, collected in connection with sensitization to the hapten diphenylcyclopropenone (DPC).

CDR3 in DNA: TGTGCCAGCAGTTTAAGGGCCCAAGAGACCCAGTACTTC. It encodes CASSLRAQETQYF. J is TRBJ2-5 and V is TRBV12-3 or TRBV12-4; D ambiguous. CDR3 length: 13 residues. Between the trimmed V and J ends, which lost 2 bases and 1 base, there was a span of 5 bases.